This is a list of T cell receptor beta chains from one sample in a study of T-cell reconstitution after alpha-beta-depleted transplantation in children. TCRdb re-derived calls from the PCR reads in MiXCR, one entry per CDR3 protein. Here the sample spans approximately 350,000 distinct CDR3 sequences, 13% being singletons. Here the sequenced sample was PBMCs, taken from the stem cell graft. All receptors derive from a human donor who donated a stem cell graft to a child with Fanconi anemia. The CDR3 runs from the conserved cysteine through the conserved F or W. Each record gives: D gene, V gene, J gene, clone size, CDR3 DNA, CDR3 protein. D genes are given only for firm matches. Clone size appears in some rows only: once, few, many, or a class for an expanded clone.

NA	TRBV6-2/TRBV6-3	TRBJ2-2	many	TGTGCCAGCAGTTACGAACGGGCCACCGGGGAGCTGTTTTTT	CASSYERATGELFF
TRBD1	TRBV7-8	TRBJ1-5	NA	TGTGCCAGCAGCTTAGGCCCGGGGACAGGGGCCGCCTTCAATCAGCCCCAGCATTTT	CASSLGPGTGAAFNQPQHF
TRBD1	TRBV7-2	TRBJ2-1	many	TGTGCCAGCAGCTCCCTGACAGGGATTGAGCAGTTCTTC	CASSSLTGIEQFF
TRBD1	TRBV7-9	TRBJ1-2	few	TGTGCCAGCAGCTTAGATGGGGGACAGTTCTATGGCTACACCTTC	CASSLDGGQFYGYTF
TRBD1	TRBV12-3/TRBV12-4	TRBJ1-1	many	TGTGCCAGCACCAGGGGACAGGGGGCTAGTGACACTGAAGCTTTCTTT	CASTRGQGASDTEAFF
TRBD1	TRBV25-1	TRBJ1-1	NA	TGTGCCAGCAGTGAACCACGGACAGGGAACACTGAAGCTTTCTTT	CASSEPRTGNTEAFF
TRBD2	TRBV30	TRBJ2-7	NA	TGTGCCTTTATTCGACTAGCGGGGGGCGAGCAGTACTTC	CAFIRLAGGEQYF
NA	TRBV29-1	TRBJ2-5	NA	TGCAGCGCCTACGATTTGAGGACGGGTGAAGAGACCCAGTACTTC	CSAYDLRTGEETQYF
NA	TRBV5-5	TRBJ1-1	NA	TGTGCCAGCAGCGTCGGATTTCTTAGAGGTAACACTGAAGCTTTCTTT	CASSVGFLRGNTEAFF
NA	TRBV7-8	TRBJ2-5	few	TGTGCCAGCAGCTTAGTAGGGGTCTTGGAGACCCAGTACTTC	CASSLVGVLETQYF
NA	TRBV9	TRBJ2-6	many	TGTGCCAGCAGCCTTGTTAGCTCTGGGGCCAACGTCCTGACTTTC	CASSLVSSGANVLTF
NA	TRBV12-3/TRBV12-4	TRBJ1-1	NA	TGTGCCAGCACCCGCATGCAGGGCGCAGGAGGAGCTTTCTTT	CASTRMQGAGGAFF